What follows describes a single T cell receptor (beta chain). This sample is part of a study of T cells in Graves' hyperthyroidism and ophthalmopathy. CDR3 length: 15 amino acids. Germline V CDR1 and CDR2: LGHDT, YNNKEL (reference sequence). V shed 3 bases and J 3 bases; nucleotides not matched to a gene: 5. RNA transcripts yielded amplified TCR beta CDR3 regions. HTBI primers were used for first-round RT-PCR of the TCR CDR3. TCRdb re-derived calls from the multiplex PCR reads in MiXCR, one entry per CDR3 protein. The table has 400,000 to 550,000 distinct CDR3 sequences, approximately 24% seen once. The chain is built from TRBV3-1 and TRBJ2-5; 9 nucleotides match TRBD2. The TCR originated in a woman in her twenties or thirties with Graves' ophthalmopathy. The sequenced material came from blood. The CDR3 DNA reads TGTGCCAGCAGCCATGCCCAGCGGGGGGAAGAGACCCAGTACTTC. This translates into CASSHAQRGEETQYF.